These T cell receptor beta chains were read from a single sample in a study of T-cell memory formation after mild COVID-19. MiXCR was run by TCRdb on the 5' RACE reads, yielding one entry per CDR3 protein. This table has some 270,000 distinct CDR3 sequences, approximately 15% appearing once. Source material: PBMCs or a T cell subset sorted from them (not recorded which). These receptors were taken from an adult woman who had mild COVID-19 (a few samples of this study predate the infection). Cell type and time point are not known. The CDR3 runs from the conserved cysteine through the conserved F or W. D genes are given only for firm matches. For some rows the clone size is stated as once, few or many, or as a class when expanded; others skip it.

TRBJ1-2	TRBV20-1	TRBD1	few	CSARSLRQGSSYGYTF	TGCAGTGCTAGATCCCTCCGACAGGGATCTAGTTATGGCTACACCTTC
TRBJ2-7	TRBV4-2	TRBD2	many	CASSQDGTSGSLSYEQYF	TGTGCCAGCAGCCAAGATGGAACTAGCGGGAGCCTCTCCTACGAGCAGTACTTC
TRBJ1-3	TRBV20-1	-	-	CSALQGNTIYF	TGCAGTGCCCTACAGGGAAACACCATATATTTT
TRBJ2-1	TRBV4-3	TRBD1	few	CASSQDFPGTGGGNEQFF	TGCGCCAGCAGCCAAGATTTCCCCGGGACAGGGGGGGGGAATGAGCAGTTCTTC
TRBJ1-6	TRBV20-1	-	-	CSARTWGEGSPLHF	TGCAGTGCTAGGACTTGGGGTGAGGGGTCACCCCTCCACTTT
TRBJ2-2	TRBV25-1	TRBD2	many	CASSNPGLAFTGELFF	TGTGCCAGCAGCAACCCGGGACTAGCGTTCACCGGGGAGCTGTTTTTT
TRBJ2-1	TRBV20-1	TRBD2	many	CSASPTSGRSYNEQFF	TGCAGTGCTAGTCCGACTAGCGGGAGGTCCTACAATGAGCAGTTCTTC
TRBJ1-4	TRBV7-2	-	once	CASSIEYEKLFF	TGTGCCAGCAGCATCGAATATGAGAAACTGTTTTTT
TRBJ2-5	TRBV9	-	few	CASSEQSETQYF	TGTGCCAGCAGCGAGCAATCGGAGACCCAGTACTTC
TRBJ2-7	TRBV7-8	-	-	CASSGDIPYYEQYF	TGTGCCAGCAGCGGAGATATACCTTACTACGAGCAGTACTTC
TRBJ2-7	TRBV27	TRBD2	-	CASSSLSGRLGHEQYF	TGTGCCAGCAGTTCACTTAGCGGGAGGTTAGGGCACGAGCAGTACTTC
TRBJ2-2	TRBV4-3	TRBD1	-	CASSQDPGQGLPLPGELFF	TGCGCCAGCAGCCAAGATCCCGGACAGGGCCTCCCTTTGCCCGGGGAGCTGTTTTTT
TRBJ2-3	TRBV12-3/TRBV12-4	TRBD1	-	CASSPRTGGTDTQYF	TGTGCCAGCAGTCCTCGGACAGGGGGCACAGATACGCAGTATTTT
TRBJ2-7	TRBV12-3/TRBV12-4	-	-	CASSFGTNYEQYF	TGTGCCAGCAGTTTCGGGACAAACTACGAGCAGTACTTC
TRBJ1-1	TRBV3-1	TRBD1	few	CASSLYRGRAVNTEAFF	TGTGCCAGCAGCCTCTACAGGGGGCGAGCAGTGAACACTGAAGCTTTCTTT
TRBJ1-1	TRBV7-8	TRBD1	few	CASSFRPGQVNTEAFF	TGTGCCAGCAGCTTCAGGCCGGGACAGGTGAACACTGAAGCTTTCTTT
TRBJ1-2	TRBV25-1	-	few	CASSESRPRGYNYGYTF	TGTGCCAGCAGTGAATCCAGGCCTCGGGGTTATAACTATGGCTACACCTTC
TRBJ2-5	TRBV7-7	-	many	CASSEVSGTLQETQYF	TGTGCCAGCAGCGAAGTGTCTGGGACACTCCAAGAGACCCAGTACTTC
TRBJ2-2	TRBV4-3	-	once	CASSHSFGFRAGTGELFF	TGCGCCAGCAGCCACAGTTTCGGGTTTCGGGCAGGAACCGGGGAGCTGTTTTTT
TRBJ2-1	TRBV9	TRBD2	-	CASSPGPGGNNEQFF	TGTGCCAGCAGCCCTGGCCCGGGAGGGAACAATGAGCAGTTCTTC
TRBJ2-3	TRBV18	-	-	CASSPQPRTGVTDTQYF	TGTGCCAGCTCACCACAGCCACGAACGGGAGTCACAGATACGCAGTATTTT
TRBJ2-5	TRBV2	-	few	CASREGETQYF	TGTGCCAGCAGGGAGGGGGAGACCCAGTACTTC
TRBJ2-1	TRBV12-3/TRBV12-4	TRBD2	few	CASTRGDEQFF	TGTGCCAGCACCCGGGGGGATGAGCAGTTCTTC
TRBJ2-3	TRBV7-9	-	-	CASSFFTGSTDTQYF	TGTGCCAGCAGCTTTTTTACAGGATCCACAGATACGCAGTATTTT
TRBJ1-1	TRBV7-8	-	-	CASSRGPNTEAFF	TGTGCCAGCAGCCGAGGACCGAACACTGAAGCTTTCTTT